This TCR beta chain emerged from a study of OX40 agonist ivuxolimab in advanced cancers. In the study overall: At 0.01 to 10 mg/kg, ivuxolimab was administered intravenously to patients every 2 weeks.

Study results and limitations: Antigen specificity of clonally expanded peripheral T cells was not established. Some patients who did not respond also had low normalized T-cell clonal expansion. With doses of 0.1 to 3.0 mg/kg, CD4+ and CD8+ blood T cells had undergone clonal expansion by week 6.

Trimming cost V 1 base and J 4 bases; bases outside gene matches: 10. The CDR3 consists of 16 residues. CDR1 and CDR2 (germline): SGHTS, YDEGEE. Clones were sequenced by immunoSEQ multiplex PCR, and TCRdb holds only the in-frame ones, with some missing. This table holds 40,000 to 60,000 clones, 81% found once. Concerning this clone itself: The antigen remains undetermined.

Sequenced material: CD4+ or CD8+ T cells sorted from blood, taken in a trial of the OX40 agonist ivuxolimab. The V gene is TRBV5-8, the J gene TRBJ2-5; 7 bases fit TRBD1. This TCR was sampled from an adult with an advanced solid tumor such as melanoma, head and neck, liver or kidney cancer. The CDR3 sequence is CASSLRDRVFGETQYF. The CDR3 DNA follows: TGTGCCAGCAGCTTGAGAGACAGGGTCTTTGGAGAGACCCAGTACTTC.